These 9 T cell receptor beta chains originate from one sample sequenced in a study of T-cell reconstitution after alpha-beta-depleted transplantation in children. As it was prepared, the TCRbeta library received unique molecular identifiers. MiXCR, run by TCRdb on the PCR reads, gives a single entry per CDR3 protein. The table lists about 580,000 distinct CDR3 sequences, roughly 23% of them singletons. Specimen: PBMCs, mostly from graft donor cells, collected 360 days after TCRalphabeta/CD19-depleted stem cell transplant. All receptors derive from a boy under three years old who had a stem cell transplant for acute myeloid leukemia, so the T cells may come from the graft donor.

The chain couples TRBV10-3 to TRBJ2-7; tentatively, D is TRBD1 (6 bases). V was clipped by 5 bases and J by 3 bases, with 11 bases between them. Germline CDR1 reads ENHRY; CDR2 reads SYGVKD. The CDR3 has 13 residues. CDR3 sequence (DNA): TGTGCCATCAGTTCGGGACACAACTACGAGCAGTACTTC. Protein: CAISSGHNYEQYF.

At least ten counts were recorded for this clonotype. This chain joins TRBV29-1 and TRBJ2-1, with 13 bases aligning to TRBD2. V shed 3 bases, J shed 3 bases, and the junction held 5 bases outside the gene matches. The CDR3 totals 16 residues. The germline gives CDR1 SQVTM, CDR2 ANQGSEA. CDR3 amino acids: CSVDGLAGVHYNEQFF. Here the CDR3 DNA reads TGCAGCGTTGACGGACTAGCGGGGGTGCACTACAATGAGCAGTTCTTC.

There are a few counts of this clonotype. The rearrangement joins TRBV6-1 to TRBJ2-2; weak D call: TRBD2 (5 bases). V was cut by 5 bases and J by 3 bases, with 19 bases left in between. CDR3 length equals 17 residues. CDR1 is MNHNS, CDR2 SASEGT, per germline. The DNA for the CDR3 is TGTGCCAGCAGTCAAAGCGCGGTTGGAGGCGACACCGGGGAGCTGTTTTTT. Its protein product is CASSQSAVGGDTGELFF.

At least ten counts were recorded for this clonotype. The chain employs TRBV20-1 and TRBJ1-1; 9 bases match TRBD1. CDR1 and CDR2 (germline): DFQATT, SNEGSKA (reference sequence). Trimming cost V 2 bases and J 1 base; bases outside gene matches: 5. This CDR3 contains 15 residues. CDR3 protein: CSARRDRVRNTEAFF. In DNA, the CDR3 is TGCAGTGCTAGAAGGGACAGGGTAAGGAACACTGAAGCTTTCTTT.

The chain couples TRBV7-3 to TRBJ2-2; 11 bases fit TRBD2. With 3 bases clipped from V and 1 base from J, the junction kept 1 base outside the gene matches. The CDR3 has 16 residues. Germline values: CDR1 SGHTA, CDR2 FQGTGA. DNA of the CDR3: TGTGCCAGCAGCTTCGGACTAGCGGGGAACACCGGGGAGCTGTTTTTT. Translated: CASSFGLAGNTGELFF.

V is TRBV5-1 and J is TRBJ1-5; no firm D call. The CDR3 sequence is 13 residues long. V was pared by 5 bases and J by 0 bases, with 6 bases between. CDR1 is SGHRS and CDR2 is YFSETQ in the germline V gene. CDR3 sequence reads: CASRINSNQPQHF. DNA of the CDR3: TGCGCCAGCAGGATCAATAGCAATCAGCCCCAGCATTTT.

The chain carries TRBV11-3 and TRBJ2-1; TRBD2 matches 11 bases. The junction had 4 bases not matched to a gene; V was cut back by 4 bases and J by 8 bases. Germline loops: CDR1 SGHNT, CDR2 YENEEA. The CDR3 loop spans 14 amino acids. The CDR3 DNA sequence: TGTGCCAGCAGCTCGACTAGCGGGGTTGATGAGCAGTTCTTC. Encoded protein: CASSSTSGVDEQFF. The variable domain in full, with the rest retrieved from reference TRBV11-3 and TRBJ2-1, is EAGVVQSPRYKIIEKKQPVAFWCNPISGHNTLYWYLQNLGQGPELLIRYENEEAVDDSQLPKDRFSAERLKGVDSTLKIQPAELGDSAVYLCASSSTSGVDEQFFGPGTRLTVL.

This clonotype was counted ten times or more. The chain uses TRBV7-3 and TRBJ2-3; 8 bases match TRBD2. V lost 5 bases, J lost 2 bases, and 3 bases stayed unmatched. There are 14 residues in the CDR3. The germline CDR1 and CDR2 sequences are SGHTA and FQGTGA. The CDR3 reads CASSHSGATDTQYF. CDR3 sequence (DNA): TGTGCCAGCAGCCATAGCGGGGCCACAGATACGCAGTATTTT.

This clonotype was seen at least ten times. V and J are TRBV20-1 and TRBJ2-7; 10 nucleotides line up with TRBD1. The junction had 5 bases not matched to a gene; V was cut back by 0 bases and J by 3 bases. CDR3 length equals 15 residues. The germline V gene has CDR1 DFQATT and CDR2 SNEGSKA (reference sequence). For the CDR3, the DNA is TGCAGTGCTAGAGACGACAGGGGGCCGCGCTACGAGCAGTACTTC. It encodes CSARDDRGPRYEQYF.